This T cell receptor (beta chain) comes out of a study of shared clonotypes between healthy human individuals. Study context: The people who gave samples were a couple of women and three men aged 18 to 49.

Study-level findings and limits: Collection of samples was limited to blood; tissue repertoires likely differ. Naive subsets tended to show greater estimated richness than memory subsets.

A note on this clone: Its target is unknown.

Trimming stripped 6 bases from V and 0 bases from J, with 15 bases between. In germline, CDR1 is MDHEN, CDR2 SYDVKM. The CDR3 has 16 amino acids. The method was immunoSEQ multiplex PCR; TCRdb's version includes in-frame clones alone and lacks a portion of them. The sample has around 580,000 clones, roughly 98% seen once. CD45RO negativity and positive selection for CCR7 defined naive CD8 cells, a population that excluded terminally differentiated effector memory CD45RA+ cells. The genes are TRBV28 and TRBJ1-5; D gene ambiguous. Sequencing was carried out using naive CD8+ T cells sorted from blood. This sequence originates from a man younger than 40 in good health. The CDR3 region has the DNA TGTGCCAGCAGCCCCCCTCTGCTTTATAGCAATCAGCCCCAGCATTTT. Translated: CASSPPLLYSNQPQHF.